This passage covers 12 T cell receptor beta chains from one sample sequenced in a study of blood T cell repertoires in COVID-19. Only in-frame clones appear in the TCRdb table, and some are missing; sequencing was by immunoSEQ multiplex PCR. The data show about 65,000 clones, 93% seen once. The sample consisted of peripheral blood. The origin of the receptors is a man between 65 and 80 years old with active COVID-19.

The chain employs TRBV18 and TRBJ2-6; D is undetermined. The CDR3 sequence is 13 residues long. Germline values: CDR1 KGHSH, CDR2 LQKENI. V lost 2 bases to trimming and J lost 9 bases, with 8 bases between them. The CDR3 reads CASSPSPGNVLTF. For the CDR3, the DNA is TGTGCCAGCTCACCAAGCCCCGGCAACGTCCTGACTTTC.

The V and J genes are TRBV15 and TRBJ1-2; no clear D. This CDR3 is 14 amino acids long. The ends were cut back, 4 bases at V and 3 bases at J, with 12 bases in the middle. Germline V gene lookup returns CDR1 LNHNV and CDR2 YYDKDF (reference sequence). The CDR3: CATSTTGIHYGYTF. The CDR3 DNA is TGTGCCACCAGCACCACCGGGATACACTATGGCTACACCTTC.

The chain employs TRBV6-7 and TRBJ2-3; TRBD2 matches 7 bases. TRBV6-7 is an ORF; its function is uncertain. The CDR3 contains 18 residues. Trimming took 4 bases from V and 3 from J; bases not matched to a gene: 16. The CDR3 sequence is CASSFFRLTLAETDTQYF. In DNA form, the CDR3 reads TGTGCCAGCAGTTTTTTCCGCCTAACCCTAGCGGAGACAGATACGCAGTATTTT.

The V and J genes are TRBV28 and TRBJ2-3, with D unresolved. From germline, CDR1 is MDHEN and CDR2 SYDVKM. The CDR3 contains 11 residues. Trimming took 7 bases from V and 2 from J, leaving 4 bases between them. The CDR3 sequence is CASTTTDTQYF. The CDR3 DNA sequence: TGTGCCAGCACTACCACAGATACGCAGTATTTT.

The chain couples TRBV19 to TRBJ2-5; weak D call: TRBD2 (5 bases). CDR3 size: 12 residues. Germline CDR1 reads LNHDA; CDR2 reads SQIVND (reference sequence). Trimming cost V 3 bases and J 5 bases, with 7 bases left between them. This CDR3 reads CASSIQRETQYF. The CDR3 DNA is TGTGCCAGTAGTATCCAGCGGGAGACCCAGTACTTC.

The gene calls are TRBV6-5 and TRBJ1-1; D is unclear. The CDR3 has 13 amino acids. Germline CDR1 is MNHEY and CDR2 is SVGAGI. V lost 5 bases and J lost 4, with 11 bases in between. CDR3 bases: TGTGCCAGCAGTACTGTTACGGGCACTGAAGCTTTCTTT. It codes for CASSTVTGTEAFF.

The chain has TRBV12-3 or TRBV12-4 and TRBJ2-3; no clear D. V shed 7 bases and J shed 1 base, with 9 bases lying between them. The CDR3 is made up of 13 amino acids. The CDR3 nucleotides are TGTGCCAGCATCTGGCAGGGCACAGATACGCAGTATTTT. This translates into CASIWQGTDTQYF.

The gene calls are TRBV19 and TRBJ1-4; D is perhaps TRBD1 (6 bases). In germline, CDR1 is LNHDA, CDR2 SQIVND (reference sequence). This CDR3 contains 15 residues. V lost 3 bases, J lost 8 bases, and 16 bases lay in between. As DNA, the CDR3 is TGTGCCAGTAGTATTTGGACAGCGGGGGGAGAAAAACTGTTTTTT. Its translation is CASSIWTAGGEKLFF.

This sequence joins TRBV11-1 and TRBJ2-1, with 7 bases aligning to TRBD2. CDR1 SGHAT and CDR2 FQDESV come from the germline V gene (reference sequence). Trimming removed 4 bases from V and 0 bases from J; junction bases left unmatched: 3. The CDR3 has 15 residues. DNA of the CDR3: TGTGCCAGCAGCTCGGGGAGGGGCTCCTACAATGAGCAGTTCTTC. This encodes CASSSGRGSYNEQFF. Supplemented by reference TRBV11-1 and TRBJ2-1, the full variable domain reads EAEVAQSPRYKITEKSQAVAFWCDPISGHATLYWYRQILGQGPELLVQFQDESVVDDSQLPKDRFSAERLKGVDSTLKIQPAELGDSAMYLCASSSGRGSYNEQFFGPGTRLTVL.

The chain is built from TRBV6-5 and TRBJ2-5, with 8 bases matching TRBD1. Germline CDR1 MNHEY, CDR2 SVGAGI. The CDR3 has 13 amino acids. J gave up 1 base and V 6 bases, and 1 base lay outside the gene matches. The CDR3 reads CASRTGAQETQYF. CDR3 in DNA: TGTGCCAGCAGGACAGGGGCCCAAGAGACCCAGTACTTC.

The V gene is TRBV6-2 or TRBV6-3, the J gene TRBJ2-1; perhaps TRBD1 as D (6 bases). CDR1 and CDR2 (germline): MNHEY, SVGEGT. The CDR3 runs to 17 residues. The ends were cut back, 2 bases at V and 6 bases at J, with 20 bases in the middle. CDR3 coding DNA: TGTGCCAGCAGTTACGTGGACAGCCCAGGATTGGTCAATGAGCAGTTCTTC. Its translation is CASSYVDSPGLVNEQFF.

The rearrangement uses TRBV29-1 and TRBJ2-7; TRBD2 matches 7 bases. After removal of 4 bases from V and 8 bases from J, the junction contained 8 bases not matched to a gene. Per the germline V gene, CDR1 is SQVTM and CDR2 is ANQGSEA. CDR3 length: 12 residues. CDR3 sequence (DNA): TGCAGCGTTGTCGGACTAGGGTACAAGCAGTACTTC. Translated, it gives CSVVGLGYKQYF.